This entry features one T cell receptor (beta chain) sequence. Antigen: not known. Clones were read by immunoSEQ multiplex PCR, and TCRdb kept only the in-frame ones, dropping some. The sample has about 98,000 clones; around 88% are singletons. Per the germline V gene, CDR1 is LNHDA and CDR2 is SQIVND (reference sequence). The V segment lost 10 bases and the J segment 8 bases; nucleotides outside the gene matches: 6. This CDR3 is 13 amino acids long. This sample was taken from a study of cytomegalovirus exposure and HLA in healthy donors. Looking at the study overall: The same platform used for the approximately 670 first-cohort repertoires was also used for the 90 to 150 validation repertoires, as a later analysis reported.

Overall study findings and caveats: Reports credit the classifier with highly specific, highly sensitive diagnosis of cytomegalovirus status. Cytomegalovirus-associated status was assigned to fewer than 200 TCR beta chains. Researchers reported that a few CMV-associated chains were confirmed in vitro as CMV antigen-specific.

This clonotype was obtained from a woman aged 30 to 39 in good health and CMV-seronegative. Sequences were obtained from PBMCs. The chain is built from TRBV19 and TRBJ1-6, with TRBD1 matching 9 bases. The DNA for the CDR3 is TGTGCCATTTCGGACAGGGGAGATTCACCCCTCCACTTT. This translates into CAISDRGDSPLHF.